This note documents a single TCR beta chain sequence. Its antigen remains unknown. This record belongs to a study of cytomegalovirus exposure and HLA in healthy donors. Study observations and caveats: With high specificity and sensitivity, the classifier reportedly diagnosed cytomegalovirus status. Prediction of most subjects' HLA-A and HLA-B alleles by TCR beta sequences was reportedly accurate. Confirmation was obtained in vitro that three CMV-associated chains are specific for CMV antigens. In a later analysis, most CMV-associated TCR beta chains appeared HLA-restricted.

Primers for the PCR totalled 60 Vbeta and 13 Jbeta. Some clones are missing from TCRdb's copy, which holds only in-frame ones; the method was immunoSEQ multiplex PCR. The sample lists 120,000 to 150,000 clones; less than 85% were seen once. Sequencing was done on a sample of PBMCs. The receptor was isolated from a man in his forties or fifties in good health and CMV-seronegative.

The CDR3 sequence is CASSPSRGRGANVLTF. Here the CDR3 DNA reads TGTGCCAGCAGCCCGTCCAGGGGGCGAGGGGCCAACGTCCTGACTTTC. This chain joins TRBV7-8 and TRBJ2-6; 8 positions agree with TRBD1. Germline values: CDR1 SGHVS, CDR2 FQNEAQ. This CDR3 region has 16 residues. The V segment lost 5 bases and the J segment 4 bases; nucleotides outside the gene matches: 7.